The 2 T cell receptor beta chains below were found in one sample sequenced in a study of T cell changes during pregnancy in multiple sclerosis. TCRdb keeps only in-frame clones here, not all; method: immunoSEQ multiplex PCR. The profile shows 35,000 to 55,000 clones, 70% to 90% of them singletons. The sequencing used CD8+ T cells from peripheral blood mononuclear cells, collected after pregnancy. These receptors were taken from a female donor in good health, enrolled as a control in a pregnancy study.

This chain uses TRBV7-6 with TRBJ1-5; 7 bases match TRBD1. Germline V gene data show CDR1 as SGHVS and CDR2 as FNYEAQ. This CDR3 is 15 amino acids long. The J segment lost 3 bases and the V segment lost 1 base, leaving 3 bases of the junction unmatched. The CDR3 sequence: CASSLGQGDNQPQHF. The CDR3 nucleotides read TGTGCCAGCAGCTTAGGACAGGGCGACAATCAGCCCCAGCATTTT.

V usage is TRBV13 and J usage is TRBJ2-7; 7 positions match TRBD1. Germline V gene data show CDR1 as PRHDT and CDR2 as FYEKMQ (reference sequence). There are 15 residues in the CDR3. J was trimmed by 0 bases and V by 5 bases; bases with no gene match: 7. CDR3 nucleotide sequence: TGTGCCAGCAGCCCACAGGGGCGACACTCCTACGAGCAGTACTTC. Encoded protein: CASSPQGRHSYEQYF. The complete variable domain, with remaining parts taken from reference TRBV13 and TRBJ2-7, reads AAGVIQSPRHLIKEKRETATLKCYPIPRHDTVYWYQQGPGQDPQFLISFYEKMQSDKGSIPDRFSAQQFSDYHSELNMSSLELGDSALYFCASSPQGRHSYEQYFGPGTRLTVT.